This T cell receptor (beta chain) was sequenced for a study of blood T cell repertoires in COVID-19. Study at large: Collection of acute and convalescent COVID-19 samples took place in the United States, Italy and Spain. T cells, B-cell-depleted T cells, or PBMCs supplied cDNA or gDNA.

Those enrolled in Seattle joined during active infection and were followed longitudinally afterward. As processed by the authors: How many nucleated cells were present was estimated from reference gene primer amplification. Sequencing was performed with immunoSEQ multiplex PCR; in TCRdb, only in-frame clones are kept and a portion is missing. V, J and clone size were drawn from that table, and D and trimming were deduced from the DNA. The sample lists about 300,000 clones; about 81% were seen once. V gave up 3 bases and J gave up 0 bases; unmatched junction bases: 7. The CDR3 sequence is 17 residues long. In germline, CDR1 is DFQATT, CDR2 SNEGSKA (reference sequence).

The chain uses TRBV20-1 and TRBJ2-1, with TRBD2 identical over 11 bases. Sequencing was carried out using peripheral blood. This TCR derives from a human donor with COVID-19, enrolled during active disease. The donor label of this sample is uncertain. The CDR3 sequence: CSASRPTSGVSYNEQFF. DNA for the CDR3: TGCAGTGCTAGTCGCCCGACTAGCGGGGTCTCCTACAATGAGCAGTTCTTC.